This entry lists 12 T cell receptor beta chains sequenced from one sample in a study of a mutant IDH1 vaccine in newly diagnosed glioma. The time point: baseline, week 1 (first vaccination visit). The treatment: pre-vaccination baseline after standard-of-care therapy. Sequencing used immunoSEQ multiplex PCR; TCRdb keeps in-frame clones, though not all of them. This table has roughly 35,000 clones, approximately 91% appearing once. Sample: PBMCs, taken from a glioma patient treated with radiotherapy, temozolomide or both. Every receptor here comes from a woman between 40 and 50 years old with glioma.

The chain uses TRBV5-4 and TRBJ1-2; tentatively, D is TRBD1 (5 bases). This CDR3 contains 15 residues. V was trimmed by 5 bases and J by 4 bases, leaving 18 bases between them. Germline V gives CDR1 SGHNT, CDR2 YYREEE (reference sequence). The CDR3 nucleotides are TGTGCCAGCAGTACCGGGGCTCGAGGTAGCTATGGCTACACCTTC. It specifies CASSTGARGSYGYTF.

The chain combines TRBV4-1 with TRBJ1-2; TRBD1 matches 8 bases. V lost 4 bases to trimming and J lost 2 bases; unmatched junction nucleotides: 9. The CDR3 extends over 16 amino acids. The germline V gene has CDR1 MGHRA and CDR2 YSYEKL. The CDR3, as DNA: TGCGCCAGCAGCCTCCCGACAGGGGCCACCAACTATGGCTACACCTTC. It encodes CASSLPTGATNYGYTF.

CDR3 region: CSGSQVLNTEAFF. CDR3 nucleotides: TGCAGCGGGAGTCAGGTGCTGAACACTGAAGCTTTCTTT. The chain has TRBV29-1 and TRBJ1-1; D gene unclear. CDR1 and CDR2 from the germline V gene are SQVTM and ANQGSEA. This CDR3 region has 13 residues. The V end was cut by 7 bases, the J end by 0 bases, with 12 bases between.

CDR3 residues: CASSRAPPLIVVNTEAFF. The DNA for the CDR3 is TGCGCCAGCAGCCGAGCTCCCCCGCTTATAGTAGTGAACACTGAAGCTTTCTTT. This rearrangement joins TRBV4-1 to TRBJ1-1; D is ambiguous. With 4 bases removed from V and 0 bases from J, the gap between germline ends came to 21 bases. CDR3 size: 18 residues. Germline CDR1 is MGHRA and CDR2 is YSYEKL.

This chain joins TRBV14 and TRBJ2-5; D gene unclear. CDR1 is SGHDN and CDR2 is FVKESK in the germline V gene. With 6 bases removed from V and 2 bases from J, the gap between germline ends came to 4 bases. The CDR3 extends over 11 amino acids. Here the CDR3 reads CASSRQETQYF. The CDR3 DNA sequence: TGTGCCAGCAGTCGACAAGAGACCCAGTACTTC.

This chain uses TRBV18 with TRBJ2-2; D gene uncertain. V was clipped by 3 bases and J by 9 bases, with 11 bases between them. This CDR3 is built from 13 residues. CDR1 and CDR2 (germline): KGHSH, LQKENI. CDR3 sequence: CASSPGRSRELFF. The DNA of the CDR3 is TGTGCCAGCTCACCGGGCAGAAGTCGGGAGCTGTTTTTT.

The V call is TRBV30, the J call TRBJ1-1; 8 bases agree with TRBD1. CDR1 GTSNPN and CDR2 SVGIG come from the germline V gene (reference sequence). The V and J ends lost 4 bases and 6 bases, in that order; junction bases with no gene match: 4. CDR3 length: 12 amino acids. The CDR3 is CAWNRGIPEAFF. DNA of the CDR3: TGTGCCTGGAACAGGGGGATCCCTGAAGCTTTCTTT.

The rearrangement uses TRBV9 and TRBJ2-7; D unresolved. This CDR3 has 14 amino acids. The V gene lost 3 bases and the J gene lost 3 bases, with 13 bases spanning the gap. Germline V gives CDR1 SGDLS, CDR2 YYNGEE. The CDR3 loop reads CASSAGISNYEQYF. DNA for the CDR3: TGTGCCAGCAGCGCGGGCATTTCGAACTACGAGCAGTACTTC. Looking up the rest from reference TRBV9 and TRBJ2-7 gives the full variable domain: DSGVTQTPKHLITATGQRVTLRCSPRSGDLSVYWYQQSLDQGLQFLIQYYNGEERAKGNILERFSAQQFPDLHSELNLSSLELGDSALYFCASSAGISNYEQYFGPGTRLTVT.

This clone was observed once. The chain couples TRBV15 to TRBJ2-1, with 9 positions matching TRBD2. J lost 10 bases, V lost 0 bases, and 10 bases had no gene match. The CDR3 is 16 amino acids. Germline V gene data show CDR1 as LNHNV and CDR2 as YYDKDF (reference sequence). The CDR3 region is CATSRDRASGVGEQFF. CDR3 coding DNA: TGTGCCACCAGCAGAGATCGGGCTAGCGGGGTCGGCGAGCAGTTCTTC.

The rearrangement joins TRBV5-1 to TRBJ2-2, with D possibly being TRBD1 (5 bases). Looked up from germline, CDR1 is SGHRS and CDR2 is YFSETQ. The CDR3 extends over 15 amino acids. V was cut by 4 bases and J by 4 bases, with 14 bases left in between. In DNA form, the CDR3 reads TGCGCCAGCAGCCAGGAAGGGGTCAGCACCGGGGAGCTGTTTTTT. Its translation is CASSQEGVSTGELFF.

V and J are TRBV6-5 and TRBJ1-3, with D possibly matching TRBD1 (5 bases). V shed 0 bases and J shed 2 bases, with 11 bases lying between them. This CDR3 region has 16 residues. Germline lookup yields CDR1 MNHEY and CDR2 SVGAGI. The CDR3 here is CASSYSSWTTGNTIYF. The CDR3 bases are TGTGCCAGCAGTTACTCGAGCTGGACAACTGGAAACACCATATATTTT.

The genes are TRBV5-4 and TRBJ2-1; tentative D call: TRBD1 (5 bases). V was clipped by 0 bases and J by 6 bases, with 16 bases between them. Per the germline V gene, CDR1 is SGHNT and CDR2 is YYREEE (reference sequence). The CDR3 runs 16 residues. The CDR3 bases are TGTGCCAGCAGCTTGGGGAACCCAGGGCTCGTCAATGAGCAGTTCTTC. Protein product: CASSLGNPGLVNEQFF. The whole variable domain, filled in from reference TRBV5-4 and TRBJ2-1, reads ETGVTQSPTHLIKTRGQQVTLRCSSQSGHNTVSWYQQALGQGPQFIFQYYREEENGRGNFPPRFSGLQFPNYSSELNVNALELDDSALYLCASSLGNPGLVNEQFFGPGTRLTVL.